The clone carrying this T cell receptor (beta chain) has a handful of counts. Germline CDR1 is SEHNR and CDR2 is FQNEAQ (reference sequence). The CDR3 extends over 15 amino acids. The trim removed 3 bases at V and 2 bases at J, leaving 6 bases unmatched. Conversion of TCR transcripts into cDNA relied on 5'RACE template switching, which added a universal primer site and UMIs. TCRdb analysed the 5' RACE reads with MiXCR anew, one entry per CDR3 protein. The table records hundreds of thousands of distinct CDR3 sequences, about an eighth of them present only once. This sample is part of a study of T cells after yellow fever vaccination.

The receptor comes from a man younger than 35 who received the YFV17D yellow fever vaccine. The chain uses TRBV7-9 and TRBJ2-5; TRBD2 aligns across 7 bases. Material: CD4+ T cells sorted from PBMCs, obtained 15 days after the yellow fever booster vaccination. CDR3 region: CASSFASGPQETQYF. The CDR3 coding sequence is TGTGCCAGCAGCTTTGCTAGCGGACCACAAGAGACCCAGTACTTC.